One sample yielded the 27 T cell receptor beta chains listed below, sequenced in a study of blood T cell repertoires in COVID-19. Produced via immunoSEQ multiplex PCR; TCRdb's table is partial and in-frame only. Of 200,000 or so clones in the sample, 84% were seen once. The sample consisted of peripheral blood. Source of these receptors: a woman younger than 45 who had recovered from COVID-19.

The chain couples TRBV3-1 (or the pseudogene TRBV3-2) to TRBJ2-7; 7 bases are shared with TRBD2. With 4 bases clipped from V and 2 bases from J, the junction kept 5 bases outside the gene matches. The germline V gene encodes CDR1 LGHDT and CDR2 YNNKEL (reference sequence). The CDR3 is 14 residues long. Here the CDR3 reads CASSPSGGTYEQYF. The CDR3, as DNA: TGTGCCAGCAGCCCTTCGGGGGGAACCTACGAGCAGTACTTC.

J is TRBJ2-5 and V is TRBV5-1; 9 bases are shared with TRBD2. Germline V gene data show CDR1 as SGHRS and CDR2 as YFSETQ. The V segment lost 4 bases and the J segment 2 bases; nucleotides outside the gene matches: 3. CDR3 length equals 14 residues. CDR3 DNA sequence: TGCGCCAGCAGCCGAGCGGGAGGACAAGAGACCCAGTACTTC. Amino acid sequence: CASSRAGGQETQYF.

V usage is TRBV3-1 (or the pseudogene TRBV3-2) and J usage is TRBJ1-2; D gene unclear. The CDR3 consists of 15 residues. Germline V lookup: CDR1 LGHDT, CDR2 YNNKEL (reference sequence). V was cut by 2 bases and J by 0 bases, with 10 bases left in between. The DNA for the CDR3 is TGTGCCAGCAGCCAAATAGAGCCTCCTAACTATGGCTACACCTTC. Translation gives CASSQIEPPNYGYTF.

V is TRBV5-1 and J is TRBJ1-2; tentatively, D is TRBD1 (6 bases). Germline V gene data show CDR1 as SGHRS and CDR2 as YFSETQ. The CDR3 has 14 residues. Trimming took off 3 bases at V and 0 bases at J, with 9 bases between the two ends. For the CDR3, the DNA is TGCGCCAGCAGCTGGAGGACAGCTAACTATGGCTACACCTTC. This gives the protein CASSWRTANYGYTF.

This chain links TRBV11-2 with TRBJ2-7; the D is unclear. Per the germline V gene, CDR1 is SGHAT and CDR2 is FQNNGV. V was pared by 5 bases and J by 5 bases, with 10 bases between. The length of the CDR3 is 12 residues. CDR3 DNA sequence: TGTGCCAGCAGCCCGCGGCCCGACGAGCAGTACTTC. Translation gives CASSPRPDEQYF.

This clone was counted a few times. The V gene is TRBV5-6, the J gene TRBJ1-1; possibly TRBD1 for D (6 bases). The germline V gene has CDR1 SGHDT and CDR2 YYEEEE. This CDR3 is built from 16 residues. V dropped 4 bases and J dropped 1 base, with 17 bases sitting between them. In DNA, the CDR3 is TGTGCCAGCAGCCGCGACAGGAGACCGTCGAACACTGAAGCTTTCTTT. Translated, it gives CASSRDRRPSNTEAFF.

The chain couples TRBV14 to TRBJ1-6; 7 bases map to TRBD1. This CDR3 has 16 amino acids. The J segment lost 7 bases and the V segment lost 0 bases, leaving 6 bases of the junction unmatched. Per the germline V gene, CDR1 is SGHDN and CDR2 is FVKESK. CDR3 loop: CASSQDPGGRNSPLHF. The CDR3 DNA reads TGTGCCAGCAGCCAAGATCCAGGGGGAAGGAATTCACCCCTCCACTTT.

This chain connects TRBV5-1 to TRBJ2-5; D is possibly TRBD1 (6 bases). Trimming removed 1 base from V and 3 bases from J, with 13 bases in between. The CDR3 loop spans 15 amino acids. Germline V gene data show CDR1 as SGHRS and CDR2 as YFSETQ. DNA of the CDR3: TGCGCCAGCAGCTTGTCTACAGGGCAGGAAGAGACCCAGTACTTC. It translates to CASSLSTGQEETQYF.

CDR3 DNA: TGTGCCATCAGCCTCGGGACAGGGGAGACCTACGAGCAGTACTTC. Translated, it gives CAISLGTGETYEQYF. The chain carries TRBV10-3 and TRBJ2-7, with 10 bases lining up with TRBD1. The CDR3 extends over 15 amino acids. CDR1 ENHRY and CDR2 SYGVKD come from the germline V gene. Germline trimming cut 6 bases from V and 2 bases from J; bases unmatched to any gene: 7.

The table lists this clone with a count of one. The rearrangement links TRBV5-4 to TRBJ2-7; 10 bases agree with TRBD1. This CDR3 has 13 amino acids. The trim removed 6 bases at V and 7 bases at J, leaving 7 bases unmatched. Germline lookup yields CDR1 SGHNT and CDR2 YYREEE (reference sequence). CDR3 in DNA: TGTGCCAGCACCCCGGGACAGGGGACAGAGCAGTACTTC. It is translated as CASTPGQGTEQYF.

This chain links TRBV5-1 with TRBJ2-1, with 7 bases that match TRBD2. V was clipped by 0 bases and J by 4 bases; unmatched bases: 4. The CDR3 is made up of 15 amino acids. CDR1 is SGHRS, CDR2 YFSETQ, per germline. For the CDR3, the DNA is TGCGCCAGCAGCTTGGAGGGAGGGAAGTACAATGAGCAGTTCTTC. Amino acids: CASSLEGGKYNEQFF.

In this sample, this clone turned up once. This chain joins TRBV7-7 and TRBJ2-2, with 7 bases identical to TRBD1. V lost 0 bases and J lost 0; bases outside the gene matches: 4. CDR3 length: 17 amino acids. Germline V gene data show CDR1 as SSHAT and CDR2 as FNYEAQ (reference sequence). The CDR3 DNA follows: TGTGCCAGCAGCTTAGCGGAAACAGGGGCGAACACCGGGGAGCTGTTTTTT. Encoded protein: CASSLAETGANTGELFF.

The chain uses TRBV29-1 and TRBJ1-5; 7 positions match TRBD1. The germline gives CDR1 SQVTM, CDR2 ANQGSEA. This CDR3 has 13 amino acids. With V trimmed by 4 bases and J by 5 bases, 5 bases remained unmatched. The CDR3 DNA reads TGCAGCGTTGGACAGGGAGTAGATCAGCCCCAGCATTTT. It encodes CSVGQGVDQPQHF.

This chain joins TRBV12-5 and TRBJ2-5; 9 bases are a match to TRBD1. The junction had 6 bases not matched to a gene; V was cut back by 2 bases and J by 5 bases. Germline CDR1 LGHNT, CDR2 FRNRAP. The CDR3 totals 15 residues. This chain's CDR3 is CASGLSTGGGETQYF. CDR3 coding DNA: TGTGCTAGTGGTTTGTCGACAGGGGGAGGGGAGACCCAGTACTTC.

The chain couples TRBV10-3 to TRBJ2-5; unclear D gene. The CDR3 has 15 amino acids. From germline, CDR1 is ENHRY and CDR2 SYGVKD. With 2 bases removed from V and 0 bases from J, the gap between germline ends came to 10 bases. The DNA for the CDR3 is TGTGCCATCAGTGAGGATAACCGGTACCAAGAGACCCAGTACTTC. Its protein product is CAISEDNRYQETQYF.

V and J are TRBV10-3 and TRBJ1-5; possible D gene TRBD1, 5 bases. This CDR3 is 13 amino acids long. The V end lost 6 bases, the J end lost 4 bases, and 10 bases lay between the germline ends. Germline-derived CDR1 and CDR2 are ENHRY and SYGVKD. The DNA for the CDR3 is TGTGCCATCAGCCCACAGGAGAATCAGCCCCAGCATTTT. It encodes CAISPQENQPQHF.

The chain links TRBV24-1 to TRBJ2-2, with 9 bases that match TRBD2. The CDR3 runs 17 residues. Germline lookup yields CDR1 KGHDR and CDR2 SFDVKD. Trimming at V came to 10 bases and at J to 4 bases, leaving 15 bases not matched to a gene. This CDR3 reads CATWGGLAGSGTGELFF. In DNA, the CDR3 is TGTGCCACGTGGGGTGGGCTAGCGGGAAGCGGCACCGGGGAGCTGTTTTTT.

This CDR3 reads CATQSQGVNSPLHF. The CDR3 nucleotides read TGTGCCACTCAGTCCCAGGGGGTCAATTCACCCCTCCACTTT. J is TRBJ1-6 and V is TRBV19; 7 bases agree with TRBD1. V was clipped by 10 bases and J by 7 bases; unmatched bases: 10. The CDR3 extends over 14 amino acids. Germline lookup yields CDR1 LNHDA and CDR2 SQIVND (reference sequence).

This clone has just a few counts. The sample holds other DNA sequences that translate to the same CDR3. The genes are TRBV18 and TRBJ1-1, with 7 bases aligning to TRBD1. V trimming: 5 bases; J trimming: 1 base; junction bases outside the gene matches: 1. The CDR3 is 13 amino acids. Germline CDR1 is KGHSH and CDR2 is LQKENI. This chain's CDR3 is CASSGQANTEAFF. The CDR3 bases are TGTGCCAGCTCAGGACAGGCGAACACTGAAGCTTTCTTT.

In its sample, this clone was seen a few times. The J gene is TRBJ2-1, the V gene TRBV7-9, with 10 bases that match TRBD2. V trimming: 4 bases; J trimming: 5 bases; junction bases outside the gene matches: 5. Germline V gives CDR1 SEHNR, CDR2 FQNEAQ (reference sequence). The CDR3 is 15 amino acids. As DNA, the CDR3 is TGTGCCAGCAGCTCAGCCCTAGCGGGAGACAATGAGCAGTTCTTC. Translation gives CASSSALAGDNEQFF.

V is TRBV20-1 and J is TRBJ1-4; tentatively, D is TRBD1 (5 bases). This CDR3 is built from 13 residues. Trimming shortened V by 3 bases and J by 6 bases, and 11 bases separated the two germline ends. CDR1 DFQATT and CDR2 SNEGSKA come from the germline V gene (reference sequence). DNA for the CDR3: TGCAGTGCTAGTCGGGGGTATGATGAAAAACTGTTTTTT. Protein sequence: CSASRGYDEKLFF.

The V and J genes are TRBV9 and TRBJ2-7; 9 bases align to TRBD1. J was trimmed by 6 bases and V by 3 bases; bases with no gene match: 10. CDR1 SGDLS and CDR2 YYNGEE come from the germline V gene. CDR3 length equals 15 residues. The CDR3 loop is CASSAGQGLLLEQYF. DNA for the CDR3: TGTGCCAGCAGCGCTGGACAGGGGCTCCTCCTCGAGCAGTACTTC.

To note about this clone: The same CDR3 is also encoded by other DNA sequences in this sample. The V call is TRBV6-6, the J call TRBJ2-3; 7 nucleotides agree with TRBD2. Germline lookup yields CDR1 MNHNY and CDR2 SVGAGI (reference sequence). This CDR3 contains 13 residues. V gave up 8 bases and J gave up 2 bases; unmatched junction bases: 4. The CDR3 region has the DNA TGTGCCAGCTCGGCGGGGGTCACAGATACGCAGTATTTT. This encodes CASSAGVTDTQYF.

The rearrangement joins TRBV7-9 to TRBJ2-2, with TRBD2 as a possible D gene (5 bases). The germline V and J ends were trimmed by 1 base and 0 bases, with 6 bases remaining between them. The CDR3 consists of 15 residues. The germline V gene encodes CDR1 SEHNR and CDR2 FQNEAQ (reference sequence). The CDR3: CASSLELANTGELFF. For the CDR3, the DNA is TGTGCCAGCAGCTTAGAACTAGCGAACACCGGGGAGCTGTTTTTT.

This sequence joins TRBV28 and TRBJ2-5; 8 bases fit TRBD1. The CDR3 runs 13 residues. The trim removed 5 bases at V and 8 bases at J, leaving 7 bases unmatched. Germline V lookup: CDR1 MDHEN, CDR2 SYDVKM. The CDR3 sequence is CASSPRTGPTQYF. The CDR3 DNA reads TGTGCCAGCAGTCCGCGGACAGGGCCAACCCAGTACTTC.

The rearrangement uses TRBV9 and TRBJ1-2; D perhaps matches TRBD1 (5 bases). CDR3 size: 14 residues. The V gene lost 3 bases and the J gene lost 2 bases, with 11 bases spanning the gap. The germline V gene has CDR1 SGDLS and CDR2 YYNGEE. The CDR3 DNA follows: TGTGCCAGCAGCGCCGATCGGGGGAACTATGGCTACACCTTC. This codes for CASSADRGNYGYTF. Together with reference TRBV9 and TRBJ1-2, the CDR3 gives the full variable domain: DSGVTQTPKHLITATGQRVTLRCSPRSGDLSVYWYQQSLDQGLQFLIQYYNGEERAKGNILERFSAQQFPDLHSELNLSSLELGDSALYFCASSADRGNYGYTFGSGTRLTVV.

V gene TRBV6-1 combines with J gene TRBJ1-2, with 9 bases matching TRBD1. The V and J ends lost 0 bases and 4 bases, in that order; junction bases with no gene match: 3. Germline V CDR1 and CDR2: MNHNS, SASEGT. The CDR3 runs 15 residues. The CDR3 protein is CASSEAWGQGYGYTF. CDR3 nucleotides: TGTGCCAGCAGTGAAGCGTGGGGACAGGGCTATGGCTACACCTTC.